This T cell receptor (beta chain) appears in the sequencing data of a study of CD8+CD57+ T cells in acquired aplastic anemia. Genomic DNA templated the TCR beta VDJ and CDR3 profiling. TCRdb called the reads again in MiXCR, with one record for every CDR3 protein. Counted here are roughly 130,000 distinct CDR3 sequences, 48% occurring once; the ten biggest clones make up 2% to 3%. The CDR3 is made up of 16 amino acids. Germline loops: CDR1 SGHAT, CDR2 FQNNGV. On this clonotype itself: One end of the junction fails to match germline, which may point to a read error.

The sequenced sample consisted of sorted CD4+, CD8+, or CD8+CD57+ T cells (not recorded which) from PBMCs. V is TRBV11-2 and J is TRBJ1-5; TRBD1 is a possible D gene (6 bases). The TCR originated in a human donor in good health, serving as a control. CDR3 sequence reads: CASSPRQGRSSQPQHF. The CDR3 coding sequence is TGTGCCAGCAGCCCAAGGCAGGGGAGGAGCAGTCAGCCCCAGCATTTT.